This passage covers 18 T cell receptor beta chains from one sample sequenced in a study of cytomegalovirus exposure and HLA in healthy donors. Primers included in the PCR were 60 Vbeta and 13 Jbeta primers. Assay: immunoSEQ multiplex PCR; the TCRdb copy retains only in-frame clones and omits some. The table includes approximately 95,000 clones, around 75% detected once. Sequenced material: PBMCs. These receptors all come from a man younger than 35 in good health and CMV-seropositive.

V and J are TRBV2 and TRBJ1-5; D not certain. This CDR3 region has 14 residues. Looked up from germline, CDR1 is SNHLY and CDR2 is FYNNEI. Trimming stripped 4 bases from V and 0 bases from J, with 7 bases between. The CDR3 loop reads CASSAEGSNQPQHF. The CDR3 nucleotides are TGTGCCAGCAGTGCTGAGGGTAGCAATCAGCCCCAGCATTTT.

The chain is built from TRBV4-1 and TRBJ2-1; 7 bases agree with TRBD1. The CDR3 runs to 17 residues. Germline V CDR1 and CDR2: MGHRA, YSYEKL. With V trimmed by 1 base and J by 0 bases, 6 bases remained unmatched. CDR3 sequence: CASSQGRGGFSYNEQFF. CDR3 sequence (DNA): TGCGCCAGCAGCCAAGGGAGAGGGGGCTTCTCCTACAATGAGCAGTTCTTC.

The rearrangement uses TRBV30 and TRBJ1-1; possible D gene TRBD1, 6 bases. This CDR3 has 13 amino acids. The V end lost 3 bases, the J end lost 4 bases, and 12 bases lay between the germline ends. The germline V gene encodes CDR1 GTSNPN and CDR2 SVGIG (reference sequence). The CDR3 region is CAWRPGVGTEAFF. CDR3 coding DNA: TGTGCCTGGAGGCCAGGGGTCGGCACTGAAGCTTTCTTT.

The chain recombines TRBV4-2 with TRBJ2-2; TRBD2 matches at 7 bases. Germline-derived CDR1 and CDR2 are LGHNA and YNFKEQ. V lost 0 bases, J lost 2 bases, and 9 bases stayed unmatched. CDR3 size: 18 residues. CDR3 amino acids: CASSQEGRGTINTGELFF. The CDR3 nucleotides read TGTGCCAGCAGCCAAGAGGGGCGGGGGACTATAAACACCGGGGAGCTGTTTTTT.

The genes are TRBV21-1 and TRBJ1-2; the table names TRBD1, a call not compared with the DNA. TRBV21-1 represents a pseudogene. CDR3 length: 16 amino acids. The CDR3 bases are TGTGCCAGCAGCAATGGGGGGACAGAGTCTAACTATGGCTACACCTTC. This translates into CASSNGGTESNYGYTF.

The rearrangement joins TRBV27 to TRBJ2-7, with D uncertain. Germline CDR1 reads MNHEY; CDR2 reads SMNVEV (reference sequence). The CDR3 is 13 amino acids. V lost 3 bases and J lost 0, with 6 bases in between. The CDR3: CASSFSSSYEQYF. CDR3 nucleotide sequence: TGTGCCAGCAGTTTCTCCTCCTCCTACGAGCAGTACTTC.

In its sample, this clone was seen a few times. This chain uses TRBV6-1 with TRBJ1-1; D perhaps matches TRBD1 (6 bases). V was clipped by 7 bases and J by 1 base, with 13 bases between them. Germline V gene lookup returns CDR1 MNHNS and CDR2 SASEGT. The CDR3 contains 14 residues. CDR3 region: CASILGGGNTEAFF. The CDR3, as DNA: TGTGCCAGCATTCTAGGGGGGGGGAACACTGAAGCTTTCTTT.

The V gene is TRBV28, the J gene TRBJ2-7; 9 bases align to TRBD1. V was clipped by 9 bases and J by 0 bases; unmatched bases: 6. The CDR3 runs 14 residues. In germline, CDR1 is MDHEN, CDR2 SYDVKM. The DNA of the CDR3 is TGTGCCAGTTCAGGGACAGGGAACTCCTACGAGCAGTACTTC. Translated, it gives CASSGTGNSYEQYF.

V and J are TRBV18 and TRBJ2-3; D remains unclear. The CDR3 is 12 residues long. The germline V and J ends were trimmed by 5 bases and 6 bases, with 9 bases remaining between them. CDR1 KGHSH and CDR2 LQKENI come from the germline V gene. CDR3 amino acids: CASSSDLDTQYF. The CDR3 nucleotides are TGTGCCAGCTCATCAGATTTGGATACGCAGTATTTT.

The gene calls are TRBV5-1 and TRBJ1-6, with D hard to call. The germline V gene has CDR1 SGHRS and CDR2 YFSETQ. The length of the CDR3 is 16 residues. Trimming pared 0 bases from V and 0 bases from J, leaving 7 bases between. CDR3 sequence reads: CASSLEPSSYNSPLHF. Here the CDR3 DNA reads TGCGCCAGCAGCTTGGAACCGAGCTCCTATAATTCACCCCTCCACTTT.

The V call is TRBV6-5, the J call TRBJ2-7, with a weak D call TRBD1 (6 bases). CDR3 length: 13 amino acids. CDR1 MNHEY and CDR2 SVGAGI come from the germline V gene. Between the trimmed V and J ends, which lost 8 bases and 3 bases, there was a span of 14 bases. CDR3 sequence: CASSPGANYEQYF. The CDR3 coding sequence is TGTGCCAGCTCCCCAGGGGCAAACTACGAGCAGTACTTC.

The chain combines TRBV4-1 with TRBJ2-7, with 10 positions matching TRBD1. V lost 3 bases and J lost 3; bases outside the gene matches: 11. The CDR3 is 17 residues long. Germline V gene data show CDR1 as MGHRA and CDR2 as YSYEKL. The DNA of the CDR3 is TGCGCCAGCAGCCACGAACAGACAGGGGGCTCAAGCTACGAGCAGTACTTC. It translates to CASSHEQTGGSSYEQYF.

The V gene is TRBV15, the J gene TRBJ2-7; 10 bases agree with TRBD1. The V gene end was trimmed by 5 bases and the J gene end by 0 bases; junction bases not matched to a gene: 4. Germline V gene lookup returns CDR1 LNHNV and CDR2 YYDKDF (reference sequence). The CDR3 spans 15 residues. CDR3 protein: CATSGWTGGSYEQYF. CDR3 nucleotide sequence: TGTGCCACCAGCGGATGGACAGGGGGCTCCTACGAGCAGTACTTC.

The gene calls are TRBV7-8 and TRBJ1-5, with D unclear. From germline, CDR1 is SGHVS and CDR2 FQNEAQ. With 2 bases removed from V and 1 base from J, the gap between germline ends came to 3 bases. The CDR3 is 13 residues long. CDR3: CASSLTSNQPQHF. The CDR3 nucleotides read TGTGCCAGCAGCTTAACAAGCAATCAGCCCCAGCATTTT.

The chain employs TRBV15 and TRBJ2-5; 7 positions match TRBD1. CDR1 and CDR2 (germline): LNHNV, YYDKDF (reference sequence). J was trimmed by 4 bases and V by 4 bases; bases with no gene match: 9. There are 15 residues in the CDR3. CDR3 DNA sequence: TGTGCCACCAGCACGGACAGGCCAGGGGGAGAGACCCAGTACTTC. Translating it yields CATSTDRPGGETQYF.

The V call is TRBV19, the J call TRBJ2-7; TRBD1 agrees at 7 bases. The germline CDR1 and CDR2 sequences are LNHDA and SQIVND (reference sequence). V lost 3 bases, J lost 1 base, and 9 bases stayed unmatched. The CDR3 is 16 amino acids. CDR3 nucleotide sequence: TGTGCCAGTAGTATCGATCATTCCAGGGGGTCCTACGAGCAGTACTTC. Amino acid sequence: CASSIDHSRGSYEQYF.

The chain recombines TRBV11-2 with TRBJ2-7, with D hard to call. This CDR3 comprises 14 residues. The germline V gene has CDR1 SGHAT and CDR2 FQNNGV. V lost 2 bases, J lost 2 bases, and 10 bases lay in between. This chain's CDR3 is CASSLRGRTYEQYF. In DNA form, the CDR3 reads TGTGCCAGCAGCTTACGAGGCCGGACCTACGAGCAGTACTTC.

The chain uses TRBV30 and TRBJ1-6, with D maybe TRBD1 (6 bases). Germline values: CDR1 GTSNPN, CDR2 SVGIG (reference sequence). CDR3 length: 16 residues. V shed 4 bases and J shed 7 bases, with 20 bases lying between them. CDR3 loop: CAWNQGKGIRNSPLHF. CDR3 DNA: TGTGCCTGGAACCAGGGGAAAGGTATCAGGAATTCACCCCTCCACTTT.